Detailed here is one T cell receptor (beta chain). Its target is not known. Sequencing was performed with immunoSEQ multiplex PCR; in TCRdb, only in-frame clones are kept and a portion is missing. The data contain 120,000 or so clones, approximately 88% of them seen just once; the ten biggest clones take up around 1.5%. These data originate in a study of T cell responses to AZD1222 COVID-19 vaccine. Study summary: Second doses that came at about 4 or about 12 weeks were put together. Study results and caveats: Baseline seropositives among AZD1222 recipients totaled only 5 to 7. Donors were chiefly white British, with a greater number of females, and clonal diversity was perhaps underestimated.

V lost 0 bases to trimming and J lost 4 bases, with 10 bases between them. CDR1 and CDR2 (germline): SGHKS, YYEKEE (reference sequence). The CDR3 has 14 residues. The chain couples TRBV5-5 to TRBJ1-2; D uncertain. The clonotype was recovered from an adult in good health. The source was peripheral blood, collected on day 0 of AZD1222 vaccination. The CDR3 here is CASSLGASVYGYTF. The CDR3 DNA sequence: TGTGCCAGCAGCTTGGGGGCATCGGTCTATGGCTACACCTTC. Drawing the rest from reference TRBV5-5 and TRBJ1-2, the complete variable domain is DAGVTQSPTHLIKTRGQQVTLRCSPISGHKSVSWYQQVLGQGPQFIFQYYEKEERGRGNFPDRFSARQFPNYSSELNVNALLLGDSALYLCASSLGASVYGYTFGSGTRLTVV.